Reported below is one T cell receptor (beta chain). Its cognate antigen has yet to be identified. The input lacks base qualities; no much larger clone sits a single base away. TCRbeta CDR3 regions were amplified from genomic DNA using the immunoSEQ Assay, a bias-controlled multiplex PCR. Turning to the authors' computational methods: The number of nucleated cells in each sample was estimated from the amplification of reference gene primers within the assay. To quantify the absolute abundance of each unique TCRbeta CDR3 rearrangement, sequence reads were collapsed and filtered. For each sample, productive Simpson clonality was calculated as the square root of Simpson's diversity index across productive rearrangements. As stored in TCRdb, this immuneACCESS dataset retains in-frame rearrangements with V and J assigned. A fraction of the clones does not appear; measured against another copy, unresolved V genes explain less than half of the discrepancy, and the remainder lacks a known reason. Clonal size and the V and J genes are those of that table, whereas D and trimming came from the DNA. Present in this sample are roughly 160,000 clones, over 70% of which were seen just once. Clones ranked in the top ten supply around 5.3% of the sample.

The sample originates from a study of blood T cell repertoires in COVID-19 (dated by TCRdb to about 2020). Turning to the overall study: Samples covering the acute and convalescent phases of COVID-19 were provided by collaborators in the United States, Italy and Spain. The material from the prospective study consisted of cDNA or gDNA derived from T cells, B-cell-depleted T cells, or PBMCs. The dataset comprised deeply sampled blood TCRbeta repertoires from subjects exposed to, actively infected with, or recovered from COVID-19. Where available, HLA class I and class II types were obtained from metadata supplied by the sample provider rather than from assay-based typing. The sample metadata nearly always contained a de-identified subject ID, COVID-19 status, age in years and sex. The samples were drawn from two sources: the first 160 participants of the ongoing ImmuneRACE study, and 1,000 to 1,500 subjects contributed by 6 global collaborators. The repertoires were released in a freely available public database meant as a resource for research on the immune response to SARS-CoV-2. General study outcomes and caveats: The amount of clinical and demographic metadata varied by source and participant and was provided uncurated.

CDR1 and CDR2 are drawn from the germline V gene: MNHEY, SVGEGT. Trimming at the junction amounts to 5 bases on V and 2 bases on J, and the germline ends lie 16 bases apart. The CDR3, cysteine through phenylalanine, is 16 amino acids long. CDR3 DNA only is kept here, 48 bases in frame from base 1. Enrolling through a virtual design, the prospective study's participants ranged in age from about 18 to 89 years and lived across roughly 24 United States geographic areas. To assign participants to cohorts, the prospective study relied on clinical history that participants themselves reported in a screening survey and a study questionnaire. Mobile phlebotomists in the prospective study collected whole blood, serum and a nasopharyngeal or oropharyngeal swab from every participant. Participants in the prospective study had the option to provide additional blood draws and questionnaires over an approximately 2-month period. Before DNA extraction, prospective study blood samples were shipped either frozen or at room temperature.

The receptor's source is a woman aged 40 to 55 with acute COVID-19. This chain is built from TRBV6-2 or TRBV6-3 and TRBJ1-5, with the D gene call left open. Sequencing was performed on PBMCs or T cells enriched from blood (not recorded which). The encoded CDR3 is CASSRRGGEGNQPQHF. The DNA sequence is as follows: TGTGCCAGCAGTCGACGGGGTGGGGAGGGCAATCAGCCCCAGCATTTT.